The 20 T cell receptor beta chains below come from one sample, sequenced in a study of cytomegalovirus exposure and HLA in healthy donors. It was with 60 Vbeta and 13 Jbeta primers that the PCR ran. Profiled with immunoSEQ multiplex PCR; TCRdb holds only in-frame clones, not every one. The repertoire holds 150,000 to 200,000 clones, with roughly 70% as singletons. Sample: PBMCs. These receptors all come from a woman in her forties or fifties in good health and CMV-seropositive.

The chain recombines TRBV5-4 with TRBJ2-3; 11 positions agree with TRBD2. The trim removed 0 bases at V and 7 bases at J, leaving 10 bases unmatched. CDR1 is SGHNT, CDR2 YYREEE, per germline (reference sequence). The CDR3 consists of 17 residues. The CDR3 nucleotides read TGTGCCAGCAGCTTGGTCGGTAGCGGGGGGGCCTCGCATACGCAGTATTTT. Amino acids: CASSLVGSGGASHTQYF.

The chain links TRBV5-1 to TRBJ2-3; D possibly corresponds to TRBD2 (5 bases). The ends were cut back, 7 bases at V and 0 bases at J, with 9 bases in the middle. The length of the CDR3 is 13 residues. Germline V CDR1 and CDR2: SGHRS, YFSETQ. CDR3 in amino acids: CASGTGSTDTQYF. CDR3 sequence (DNA): TGCGCCAGCGGCACGGGGAGCACAGATACGCAGTATTTT.

The chain is built from TRBV5-1 and TRBJ1-2; D remains unclear. CDR1 is SGHRS and CDR2 is YFSETQ in the germline V gene. The CDR3 length is 13 residues. Trimming stripped 5 bases from V and 6 bases from J, with 14 bases between. In nucleotides, the CDR3 is TGCGCCAGCAGATTGAACACGGAGGATGGCTACACCTTC. Its translation is CASRLNTEDGYTF.

The J gene is TRBJ2-7, the V gene TRBV6-1; possibly TRBD2 for D (6 bases). Trimming cost V 8 bases and J 0 bases, with 14 bases left between them. This CDR3 region has 14 residues. Germline loops: CDR1 MNHNS, CDR2 SASEGT. This CDR3 is CASRPGLLSYEQYF. CDR3 DNA: TGTGCCAGCCGGCCGGGACTCCTCTCCTACGAGCAGTACTTC.

The chain carries TRBV5-1 and TRBJ1-1; D may be TRBD1 (5 bases). The CDR3 sequence is 13 residues long. Germline CDR1 is SGHRS and CDR2 is YFSETQ. The V end was cut by 0 bases, the J end by 6 bases, with 9 bases between. CDR3 coding DNA: TGCGCCAGCAGCTTGGAGTGGGGGGCTGAAGCTTTCTTT. It translates to CASSLEWGAEAFF.

In this sample, this clone turned up a few times. This sequence joins TRBV27 and TRBJ1-6, with D perhaps matching TRBD1 (6 bases). Trimming removed 6 bases at V and 2 bases at J, with 17 bases between. CDR1 is MNHEY and CDR2 is SMNVEV in the germline V gene (reference sequence). This CDR3 region has 17 residues. CDR3 nucleotide sequence: TGTGCCAGCAGCTCCGGGACACAGGCGGCCTATAATTCACCCCTCCACTTT. Amino acids: CASSSGTQAAYNSPLHF.

The chain recombines TRBV4-2 with TRBJ1-2, with D possibly TRBD1 on 5 matching bases. CDR3 length: 14 amino acids. V gave up 3 bases and J gave up 4 bases, with 12 bases separating them. Germline-derived CDR1 and CDR2 are LGHNA and YNFKEQ. The CDR3 coding sequence is TGTGCCAGCAGCCAGGCAGGGTTTGGCTATGGCTACACCTTC. Translated, it gives CASSQAGFGYGYTF.

The chain uses TRBV19 and TRBJ1-2; 8 positions agree with TRBD1. The V segment lost 6 bases and the J segment 2 bases; nucleotides outside the gene matches: 5. Germline V gene data show CDR1 as LNHDA and CDR2 as SQIVND (reference sequence). The CDR3 sequence is 14 residues long. The CDR3 DNA follows: TGTGCCAGTAGGACTCGACAGGGGAACTATGGCTACACCTTC. Its protein is CASRTRQGNYGYTF.

The chain couples TRBV10-3 to TRBJ1-4; no definite D call. Germline-derived CDR1 and CDR2 are ENHRY and SYGVKD. The CDR3 is 14 amino acids. Trimming took off 10 bases at V and 4 bases at J, with 16 bases between the two ends. CDR3 nucleotides: TGTGCCACTAGAGGCCGGTCGCTTAATGAAAAACTGTTTTTT. Amino acids: CATRGRSLNEKLFF.

The rearrangement uses TRBV7-2 and TRBJ2-7; TRBD1 aligns across 7 bases. This CDR3 spans 15 amino acids. In germline, CDR1 is SGHTA, CDR2 FQGNSA. The junction had 12 bases not matched to a gene; V was cut back by 5 bases and J by 5 bases. CDR3 bases: TGTGCCAGCAGCCGAGACAGGGTGTATCGGGACGAGCAGTACTTC. Translating it yields CASSRDRVYRDEQYF. Supplemented by reference TRBV7-2 and TRBJ2-7, the full variable domain reads GAGVSQSPSNKVTEKGKDVELRCDPISGHTALYWYRQSLGQGLEFLIYFQGNSAPDKSGLPSDRFSAERTGGSVSTLTIQRTQQEDSAVYLCASSRDRVYRDEQYFGPGTRLTVT.

The CDR3 DNA follows: TGTGCCAGCAGCGACTTGACAGGGGTGGGGGGCTACACCTTC. It translates to CASSDLTGVGGYTF. This chain joins TRBV2 and TRBJ1-2, with 8 bases identical to TRBD1. The junction had 11 bases not matched to a gene; V was cut back by 6 bases and J by 8 bases. Looked up from germline, CDR1 is SNHLY and CDR2 is FYNNEI. This CDR3 region has 14 residues.

The rearrangement links TRBV30 to TRBJ2-5, with TRBD2 matching 11 bases. The junction had 8 bases not matched to a gene; V was cut back by 0 bases and J by 14 bases. The germline V gene encodes CDR1 GTSNPN and CDR2 SVGIG (reference sequence). The CDR3 is 13 amino acids. The CDR3 DNA sequence: TGTGCCTGGAGTGTAGTGTCTAGCGGGGGGTGCTACTTC. It specifies CAWSVVSSGGCYF.

V usage is TRBV5-1 and J usage is TRBJ2-5; TRBD2 matches 9 bases. This CDR3 has 15 residues. Per the germline V gene, CDR1 is SGHRS and CDR2 is YFSETQ. Trimming took 0 bases from V and 3 from J; bases not matched to a gene: 3. CDR3 in amino acids: CASSLARGGEETQYF. The DNA for the CDR3 is TGCGCCAGCAGCTTGGCCCGCGGGGGGGAAGAGACCCAGTACTTC.

This clone has a single count. The chain links TRBV2 to TRBJ1-1; 9 nucleotides align to TRBD1. The CDR3 runs to 15 residues. Germline trimming cut 6 bases from V and 2 bases from J; bases unmatched to any gene: 7. CDR1 SNHLY and CDR2 FYNNEI come from the germline V gene. The CDR3 protein is CASSADRGYNTEAFF. As DNA, the CDR3 is TGTGCCAGCAGCGCCGACAGGGGGTACAACACTGAAGCTTTCTTT.

V usage is TRBV6-1 and J usage is TRBJ1-3, with D tentatively TRBD1 (6 bases). The germline V gene encodes CDR1 MNHNS and CDR2 SASEGT. This CDR3 has 12 amino acids. V was shortened by 7 bases and J by 2 bases, with 6 bases between the two germline ends. This chain's CDR3 is CASKGAGNTIYF. CDR3 coding DNA: TGTGCCAGCAAGGGGGCTGGAAACACCATATATTTT.

V and J are TRBV9 and TRBJ1-2, with 7 bases fitting TRBD1. CDR1 and CDR2 (germline): SGDLS, YYNGEE. V was pared by 7 bases and J by 4 bases, with 1 base of the junction left unmatched. This CDR3 contains 11 residues. Written as DNA, the CDR3 is TGTGCCAGCGGGACAGTCTATGGCTACACCTTC. This translates into CASGTVYGYTF.

V is TRBV27 and J is TRBJ2-3, with TRBD2 matching over 9 bases. Looked up from germline, CDR1 is MNHEY and CDR2 is SMNVEV (reference sequence). The V segment lost 3 bases and the J segment 1 base; nucleotides outside the gene matches: 5. This CDR3 comprises 16 residues. The chain's CDR3 is CASSFRLAGRTDTQYF. CDR3 in DNA: TGTGCCAGCAGTTTTCGGCTAGCGGGGCGCACAGATACGCAGTATTTT.

The genes are TRBV29-1 and TRBJ2-7; D is perhaps TRBD1 (5 bases). This CDR3 contains 11 residues. Germline CDR1 reads SQVTM; CDR2 reads ANQGSEA. Trimming shortened V by 4 bases and J by 6 bases, and 10 bases separated the two germline ends. In DNA form, the CDR3 reads TGCAGCGTTGCAGGACATACCGAGCAGTACTTC. Protein: CSVAGHTEQYF.

The J gene is TRBJ1-5, the V gene TRBV19; the match to TRBD1 covers 8 bases. This CDR3 has 16 residues. Germline V gives CDR1 LNHDA, CDR2 SQIVND (reference sequence). With V trimmed by 2 bases and J by 7 bases, 10 bases remained unmatched. The CDR3 nucleotides are TGTGCCAGTAGTATATGGGTGGACAGGGCCGGGCAGCCCCAGCATTTT. Translation gives CASSIWVDRAGQPQHF.

This clone was counted only a few times. The gene calls are TRBV7-2 and TRBJ2-1; 9 nucleotides agree with TRBD2. This CDR3 spans 15 amino acids. J was trimmed by 7 bases and V by 3 bases; bases with no gene match: 7. CDR1 SGHTA and CDR2 FQGNSA come from the germline V gene. Here the CDR3 reads CASSFSGSLENEQFF. The DNA of the CDR3 is TGTGCCAGCAGCTTTAGCGGGAGCCTAGAAAATGAGCAGTTCTTC.